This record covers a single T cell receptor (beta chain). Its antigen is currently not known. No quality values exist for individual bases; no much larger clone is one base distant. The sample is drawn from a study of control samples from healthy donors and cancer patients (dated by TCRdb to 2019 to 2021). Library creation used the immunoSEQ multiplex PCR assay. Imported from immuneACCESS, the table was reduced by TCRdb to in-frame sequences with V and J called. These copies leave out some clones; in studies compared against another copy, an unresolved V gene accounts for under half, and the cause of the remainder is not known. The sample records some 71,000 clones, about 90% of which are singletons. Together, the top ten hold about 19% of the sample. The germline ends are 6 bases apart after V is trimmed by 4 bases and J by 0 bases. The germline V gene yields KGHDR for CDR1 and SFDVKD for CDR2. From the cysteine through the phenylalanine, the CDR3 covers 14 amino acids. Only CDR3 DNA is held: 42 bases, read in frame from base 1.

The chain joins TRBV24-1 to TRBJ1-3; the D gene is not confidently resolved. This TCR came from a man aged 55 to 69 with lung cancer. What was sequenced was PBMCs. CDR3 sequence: CATSDEISGNTIYF. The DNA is TGTGCCACCAGTGACGAGATCTCTGGAAACACCATATATTTT.